The rows below give T cell receptor beta chains drawn from one sample of a study of blood T cell repertoires in COVID-19. TCRdb's copy holds only in-frame clones and misses some; the assay was immunoSEQ multiplex PCR. The sample lists some 200,000 clones, around four fifths occurring once. Sample: peripheral blood. Every receptor here comes from a woman over 75 with COVID-19, enrolled during active disease. CDR3s include the opening cysteine and the closing phenylalanine or tryptophan. The order of the fields is V gene, D gene, clone size, J gene, CDR3 protein, CDR3 DNA. The D gene is left open where the match is weak. Clone size is shown for a subset of rows, as once, few, many or a class of expanded clone.

v_call: TRBV4-1; d_call: TRBD2; clone_size: -; j_call: TRBJ2-3; cdr3_aa: CASSQVLLAGGRDTQYF; cdr3_nt: TGCGCCAGCAGCCAAGTCCTTTTAGCGGGGGGGCGAGATACGCAGTATTTT
v_call: TRBV18; d_call: TRBD1; clone_size: -; j_call: TRBJ2-5; cdr3_aa: CASSPLRDRQETQYF; cdr3_nt: TGTGCCAGCTCACCACTCCGGGACAGACAAGAGACCCAGTACTTC
v_call: TRBV19; d_call: TRBD1; clone_size: few; j_call: TRBJ1-3; cdr3_aa: CASRAADRDSGNTIYF; cdr3_nt: TGTGCCAGTAGGGCGGCGGACAGGGACTCTGGAAACACCATATATTTT
v_call: TRBV7-2; d_call: -; clone_size: -; j_call: TRBJ1-1; cdr3_aa: CASSLNPGHLTEAFF; cdr3_nt: TGTGCCAGCAGCTTAAACCCGGGACATCTCACTGAAGCTTTCTTT
v_call: TRBV7-9; d_call: -; clone_size: -; j_call: TRBJ2-2; cdr3_aa: CASLKVLGLVNTGELFF; cdr3_nt: TGTGCCAGCCTGAAGGTCCTGGGACTTGTTAACACCGGGGAGCTGTTTTTT
v_call: TRBV19; d_call: -; clone_size: -; j_call: TRBJ1-5; cdr3_aa: CASSIKGGNQPQHF; cdr3_nt: TGTGCCAGTAGTATAAAAGGGGGCAATCAGCCCCAGCATTTT
v_call: TRBV2; d_call: -; clone_size: -; j_call: TRBJ2-5; cdr3_aa: CASSEAMVGSGETQYF; cdr3_nt: TGTGCCAGCAGTGAAGCGATGGTGGGGAGCGGGGAGACCCAGTACTTC
v_call: TRBV7-9; d_call: -; clone_size: -; j_call: TRBJ1-5; cdr3_aa: CASSPDRLDRNQPQHF; cdr3_nt: TGTGCCAGCAGTCCAGACAGGCTCGATCGCAATCAGCCCCAGCATTTT
v_call: TRBV18; d_call: TRBD1; clone_size: once; j_call: TRBJ1-6; cdr3_aa: CASSPETRDSFNSPLHF; cdr3_nt: TGTGCCAGCTCACCCGAAACCCGGGACAGCTTTAATTCACCCCTCCACTTT
v_call: TRBV19; d_call: TRBD1; clone_size: -; j_call: TRBJ1-2; cdr3_aa: CASSITGTVYGYTF; cdr3_nt: TGTGCCAGTAGTATAACCGGGACAGTCTATGGCTACACCTTC
v_call: TRBV6-6; d_call: -; clone_size: -; j_call: TRBJ2-2; cdr3_aa: CASSYQGPYTGELFF; cdr3_nt: TGTGCCAGCAGTTACCAGGGGCCCTACACCGGGGAGCTGTTTTTT
v_call: TRBV6-5; d_call: -; clone_size: -; j_call: TRBJ1-4; cdr3_aa: CASQRGVGEKLFF; cdr3_nt: TGTGCCAGCCAACGGGGGGTGGGAGAAAAACTGTTTTTT
v_call: TRBV2; d_call: -; clone_size: -; j_call: TRBJ1-1; cdr3_aa: CAAGGTEAFF; cdr3_nt: TGTGCCGCCGGGGGGACTGAAGCTTTCTTT
v_call: TRBV6-5; d_call: -; clone_size: -; j_call: TRBJ1-3; cdr3_aa: CASSPGRGGNTIYF; cdr3_nt: TGTGCCAGCAGTCCGGGACGGGGAGGGAACACCATATATTTT
v_call: TRBV12-3/TRBV12-4; d_call: -; clone_size: few; j_call: TRBJ2-5; cdr3_aa: CASSLNYWETQYF; cdr3_nt: TGTGCCAGCAGTTTAAACTACTGGGAGACCCAGTACTTC
v_call: TRBV7-2; d_call: -; clone_size: -; j_call: TRBJ2-6; cdr3_aa: CASSFSSGANVLTF; cdr3_nt: TGTGCCAGCAGCTTCAGCTCTGGGGCCAACGTCCTGACTTTC
v_call: TRBV30; d_call: -; clone_size: -; j_call: TRBJ1-2; cdr3_aa: CAWNPSLDSGYTF; cdr3_nt: TGTGCCTGGAACCCCTCCCTGGACTCTGGCTACACCTTC
v_call: TRBV6-5; d_call: -; clone_size: -; j_call: TRBJ1-6; cdr3_aa: CASRRGAYNSPLHF; cdr3_nt: TGTGCCAGCAGACGGGGAGCGTATAATTCACCCCTCCACTTT